Reported below is one TCR gamma chain. The data stem from a study of gamma-delta T cells after stem cell transplantation. TCRdb reran clone calling via CATT on the RT-PCR reads. Found here are some 1,000 gamma-chain clones, approximately 24% of them singletons; the top ten hold 35% to 45%. The specimen sequenced was gamma-delta T cells. This TCR was sampled from a human donor. It is not recorded whose cells these are; they may come from a transplant donor.

Written as DNA, the CDR3 is TGTGCCACCTGGGACACCCTAGGGGATTGGATCAAGACGTTT. Residues: CATWDTLGDWIKTF. This rearrangement joins TRGV8 to TRGJP2. The J gene, absent from TCRdb, was called here by matching the DNA to germline. Germline V gives CDR1 VENAVY, CDR2 YDSYNSRV. V trimming: 4 bases; J trimming: 8 bases; junction bases outside the gene matches: 10. The CDR3 extends over 14 amino acids.